Shown below are 29 T cell receptor beta chains from a single sample sequenced in a study of vaccination and CD4 T cells after COVID-19. Sequenced with the Oncomine TCR Beta short-read assay was DNA taken from cultured CD4+ T cells. TCRdb re-called the PCR reads with MiXCR, one entry per CDR3 protein. The sample yields tens of thousands of distinct CDR3 sequences, approximately 59% seen once. Stated treatment: approximately nine-day PBMC culture with coronavirus spike peptide pools or control peptides (ViraFEST assay). The antigens of these receptors remain unknown. The sample consisted of CD4+ T cells from blood, cultured in vitro. These TCRs come from a human donor who had recovered from COVID-19.

The chain couples TRBV7-2 to TRBJ1-2; 7 bases agree with TRBD1. Germline V gene data show CDR1 as SGHTA and CDR2 as FQGNSA. Trimming took 5 bases from V and 0 from J; bases not matched to a gene: 3. The CDR3 consists of 14 residues. The CDR3 spells CASSLGTANYGYTF. The CDR3 region has the DNA TGTGCCAGCAGCCTAGGGACAGCTAACTATGGCTACACCTTC.

This clonotype was seen more than once but under ten times. This sequence joins TRBV20-1 and TRBJ2-7; no clear D gene. V lost 4 bases to trimming and J lost 5 bases, with 9 bases between them. CDR1 DFQATT and CDR2 SNEGSKA come from the germline V gene (reference sequence). The CDR3 spans 11 residues. The CDR3 sequence: CSAIRLHEQYF. The CDR3 region has the DNA TGCAGTGCTATAAGGCTCCACGAGCAGTACTTC.

There are a few counts of this clonotype. The V gene is TRBV20-1, the J gene TRBJ2-3; unclear D gene. This CDR3 comprises 10 residues. Germline V gene sequence: CDR1 DFQATT, CDR2 SNEGSKA (reference sequence). V was cut by 6 bases and J by 6 bases, with 7 bases left in between. DNA for the CDR3: TGCAGTGCGGTGAGGGATACGCAGTATTTT. Its protein is CSAVRDTQYF.

CDR3 coding DNA: TGTGCCAGCACTAATTACGAGCAGTACTTC. It translates to CASTNYEQYF. This rearrangement joins TRBV21-1 to TRBJ2-1. The DNA end favors TRBJ2-7, so the J call may be wrong. TRBV21-1 is recorded as a pseudogene. The CDR3 contains 10 residues.

In its sample, this clonotype was seen once. The J gene is TRBJ1-1, the V gene TRBV7-9; D possibly corresponds to TRBD1 (6 bases). Germline loops: CDR1 SEHNR, CDR2 FQNEAQ (reference sequence). Trimming cost V 1 base and J 1 base, with 13 bases left between them. This CDR3 has 16 amino acids. The CDR3 is CASSLVGGAPNTEAFF. The CDR3 region has the DNA TGTGCCAGCAGCTTAGTCGGGGGGGCACCGAACACTGAAGCTTTCTTT.

This clonotype was seen a handful of times. The chain couples TRBV7-2 to TRBJ1-2; D possibly corresponds to TRBD1 (5 bases). The V gene's germline CDR1 is SGHTA and CDR2 FQGNSA. The CDR3 sequence is 14 residues long. The V end lost 5 bases, the J end lost 2 bases, and 12 bases lay between the germline ends. The DNA of the CDR3 is TGTGCCAGCAGCGACTCGACAGCAAACTATGGCTACACCTTC. Translating gives CASSDSTANYGYTF.

The CDR3 protein is CASSPSPRNMDGYTF. The CDR3 nucleotides are TGTGCCAGCAGCCCATCCCCCAGGAACATGGATGGCTACACCTTC. The chain carries TRBV7-8 and TRBJ1-2; no clear D gene. The CDR3 sequence is 15 residues long. Germline CDR1 reads SGHVS; CDR2 reads FQNEAQ. Trimming left V 5 bases short and J 6 bases short, with 19 bases between. The whole variable domain, remainder taken from reference TRBV7-8 and TRBJ1-2, is GAGVSQSPRYKVAKRGQDVALRCDPISGHVSLFWYQQALGQGPEFLTYFQNEAQLDKSGLPSDRFFAERPEGSVSTLKIQRTQQEDSAVYLCASSPSPRNMDGYTFGSGTRLTVV.

The chain combines TRBV12-5 with TRBJ1-5; D is perhaps TRBD1 (5 bases). Germline CDR1 and CDR2: LGHNT and FRNRAP. This CDR3 is built from 14 residues. V was clipped by 4 bases and J by 7 bases, with 14 bases between them. This chain's CDR3 is CASGSQGSDQPQHF. In DNA, the CDR3 is TGTGCTAGTGGTTCGCAGGGATCGGACCAGCCCCAGCATTTT.

This clonotype showed up just once. The chain carries TRBV7-8 and TRBJ2-1, with TRBD2 matching 9 bases. The CDR3 is made up of 15 amino acids. Germline V lookup: CDR1 SGHVS, CDR2 FQNEAQ. The V and J ends lost 5 bases and 8 bases, in that order; junction bases with no gene match: 10. CDR3 coding DNA: TGTGCCAGCAGCCACAAGCGGGGGGTTATATATGAGCAGTTCTTC. Protein sequence: CASSHKRGVIYEQFF.

CDR3 nucleotides: TGTGCCAGCAGTTCCGTGAAAACTAGCGGGGGGCCCACCGGGGAGCTGTTTTTT. This sequence encodes CASSSVKTSGGPTGELFF. The V and J genes are TRBV6-5 and TRBJ2-2; 12 positions agree with TRBD2. Germline lookup yields CDR1 MNHEY and CDR2 SVGAGI. V lost 4 bases to trimming and J lost 4 bases; unmatched junction nucleotides: 10. The CDR3 is made up of 18 amino acids.

The rearrangement joins TRBV19 to TRBJ1-2; D is unresolved. Germline values: CDR1 LNHDA, CDR2 SQIVND (reference sequence). This CDR3 has 15 amino acids. V was pared by 3 bases and J by 5 bases, with 16 bases between. CDR3 protein: CASSIFSNRPYGYTF. The CDR3 nucleotides are TGTGCCAGTAGTATCTTTTCAAACCGCCCTTATGGCTACACCTTC.

The chain carries TRBV12-5 and TRBJ2-3, with unresolved D. The ends were cut back, 1 base at V and 5 bases at J, with 7 bases in the middle. Germline values: CDR1 LGHNT, CDR2 FRNRAP. This CDR3 spans 13 amino acids. The CDR3 is CASGLGLLDTQYF. The CDR3 DNA reads TGTGCTAGTGGTTTGGGACTTCTAGATACGCAGTATTTT.

For this clonotype: Compared with germline, one end of the junction differs, possibly owing to a read error. V gene TRBV7-2 combines with J gene TRBJ2-1; possible D gene TRBD2, 5 bases. Germline assignment: CDR1 SGHTA and CDR2 FQGNSA. The CDR3 extends over 12 amino acids. CDR3 nucleotide sequence: TGTGCCAGCAGCTTAGACCTGGAATCATTAGCGTTC. As protein: CASSLDLESLAF. The full variable domain, with the rest looked up from reference TRBV7-2 and TRBJ2-1, is GAGVSQSPSNKVTEKGKDVELRCDPISGHTALYWYRQSLGQGLEFLIYFQGNSAPDKSGLPSDRFSAERTGGSVSTLTIQRTQQEDSAVYLCASSLDLESLAFGPGTRLTVL.

The chain couples TRBV20-1 to TRBJ2-7, with 10 bases identical to TRBD1. Germline V CDR1 and CDR2: DFQATT, SNEGSKA (reference sequence). Trimming cost V 4 bases and J 4 bases; bases outside gene matches: 16. CDR3 length equals 17 residues. CDR3: CSATLGTGEIWDYEQYF. The CDR3 coding sequence is TGCAGTGCTACTCTTGGGACAGGGGAAATTTGGGATTACGAGCAGTACTTC.

The chain employs TRBV7-9 and TRBJ2-7; TRBD2 agrees at 8 bases. Germline V CDR1 and CDR2: SEHNR, FQNEAQ (reference sequence). CDR3 length equals 13 residues. V shed 5 bases, J shed 6 bases, and the junction held 6 bases outside the gene matches. CDR3: CASSTAGGGEQYF. The CDR3 DNA is TGTGCCAGCAGCACGGCGGGGGGCGGCGAGCAGTACTTC.

J is TRBJ1-2 and V is TRBV12-3 or TRBV12-4; D remains unclear. The CDR3 consists of 12 residues. Trimming cost V 3 bases and J 4 bases, with 6 bases left between them. The chain's CDR3 is CASSLRLYGYTF. The CDR3 DNA follows: TGTGCCAGCAGTTTGAGGCTCTATGGCTACACCTTC.

V gene TRBV2 combines with J gene TRBJ1-3; D unclear. V lost 10 bases and J lost 0, with 7 bases in between. This CDR3 contains 12 residues. Germline V gives CDR1 SNHLY, CDR2 FYNNEI. For the CDR3, the DNA is TGTGCCACCAAGAGCTCTGGAAACACCATATATTTT. Its protein product is CATKSSGNTIYF.

This chain connects TRBV5-1 to TRBJ2-7; D is uncertain. The CDR3 runs 14 residues. V lost 0 bases and J lost 2, with 9 bases in between. Per the germline V gene, CDR1 is SGHRS and CDR2 is YFSETQ. CDR3 DNA sequence: TGCGCCAGCAGCTTGGGGGAAAACCCCTACGAGCAGTACTTC. Its translation: CASSLGENPYEQYF.

The J gene is TRBJ1-5, the V gene TRBV7-2; TRBD1 is a possible D gene (5 bases). Germline V gives CDR1 SGHTA, CDR2 FQGNSA. Deletions cut 6 bases from V and 9 bases from J, with 12 bases between. CDR3 length equals 12 residues. CDR3 sequence (DNA): TGTGCCAGCAGGGTAGGGGTGGGGCCCCAGCATTTT. It translates to CASRVGVGPQHF.

The V gene is TRBV20-1, the J gene TRBJ1-4; D is ambiguous. The length of the CDR3 is 15 residues. The V gene's germline CDR1 is DFQATT and CDR2 SNEGSKA (reference sequence). Trimming cost V 0 bases and J 4 bases, with 12 bases left between them. CDR3 sequence: CSARDVRQSNEKLFF. DNA of the CDR3: TGCAGTGCTAGAGATGTTAGGCAGAGTAATGAAAAACTGTTTTTT.

The chain uses TRBV20-1 and TRBJ1-1, with 8 nucleotides matching TRBD1. This CDR3 spans 13 amino acids. The V and J ends lost 3 bases and 5 bases, in that order; junction bases with no gene match: 5. Germline V gene data show CDR1 as DFQATT and CDR2 as SNEGSKA (reference sequence). The CDR3 here is CSARKDRATEAFF. The CDR3 region has the DNA TGCAGTGCTAGGAAGGACAGGGCTACTGAAGCTTTCTTT.

This chain uses TRBV11-2 with TRBJ2-1, with D unclear. The V end was cut by 5 bases, the J end by 6 bases, with 11 bases between. The CDR3 runs to 13 residues. Germline CDR1 SGHAT, CDR2 FQNNGV. CDR3 residues: CASSLGIGNEQFF. CDR3 bases: TGTGCCAGCAGCCTCGGAATTGGCAATGAGCAGTTCTTC.

The chain joins TRBV18 to TRBJ2-7; 11 bases map to TRBD2. The V and J ends lost 3 bases and 3 bases, in that order; junction bases with no gene match: 7. This CDR3 comprises 16 residues. The V gene's germline CDR1 is KGHSH and CDR2 LQKENI. CDR3 region: CASSPTTSGIVYEQYF. The CDR3 DNA is TGTGCCAGCTCACCCACGACTAGCGGGATTGTCTACGAGCAGTACTTC. Full variable domain (rest looked up from reference TRBV18 and TRBJ2-7): NAGVMQNPRHLVRRRGQEARLRCSPMKGHSHVYWYRQLPEEGLKFMVYLQKENIIDESGMPKERFSAEFPKEGPSILRIQQVVRGDSAAYFCASSPTTSGIVYEQYFGPGTRLTVT.

This chain connects TRBV10-3 to TRBJ1-2; D unresolved. This CDR3 has 15 residues. V was pared by 2 bases and J by 4 bases, with 14 bases between. Germline CDR1 and CDR2: ENHRY and SYGVKD. CDR3 sequence reads: CAISESASESYGYTF. The CDR3 DNA reads TGTGCCATCAGTGAGAGTGCCTCGGAAAGCTATGGCTACACCTTC.

The chain joins TRBV20-1 to TRBJ1-1, with no clear D. The V end lost 4 bases, the J end lost 5 bases, and 8 bases lay between the germline ends. This CDR3 spans 11 amino acids. Germline loops: CDR1 DFQATT, CDR2 SNEGSKA (reference sequence). The CDR3 is CSAMAETEAFF. CDR3 nucleotide sequence: TGCAGTGCTATGGCGGAGACTGAAGCTTTCTTT.

The chain couples TRBV27 to TRBJ1-1, with 9 positions matching TRBD1. Per the germline V gene, CDR1 is MNHEY and CDR2 is SMNVEV (reference sequence). The CDR3 is made up of 14 amino acids. V lost 7 bases to trimming and J lost 1 base; unmatched junction nucleotides: 4. The CDR3 spells CASTQTGGNTEAFF. The DNA of the CDR3 is TGTGCCAGCACCCAGACAGGGGGGAACACTGAAGCTTTCTTT.

This chain connects TRBV19 to TRBJ2-3; tentative D call: TRBD2 (5 bases). Germline CDR1 reads LNHDA; CDR2 reads SQIVND (reference sequence). CDR3 length equals 15 residues. The V end was cut by 3 bases, the J end by 0 bases, with 10 bases between. The CDR3 reads CASSIGIPSTDTQYF. CDR3 nucleotide sequence: TGTGCCAGTAGTATCGGGATCCCTAGCACAGATACGCAGTATTTT.

This chain joins TRBV6-2 or TRBV6-3 and TRBJ2-7, with D perhaps being TRBD1 or TRBD2 (5 bases each). The CDR3 is 16 residues long. Germline CDR1 reads MNHEY; CDR2 reads SVGEGT. With 2 bases removed from V and 3 bases from J, the gap between germline ends came to 17 bases. The CDR3 sequence: CASSYGGQGLGYEQYF. CDR3 DNA: TGTGCCAGCAGTTACGGGGGTCAGGGCCTTGGCTACGAGCAGTACTTC.

The J gene is TRBJ2-7, the V gene TRBV11-2, with D possibly TRBD1 on 6 matching bases. With 2 bases removed from V and 4 bases from J, the gap between germline ends came to 12 bases. The CDR3 length is 14 residues. The V gene's germline CDR1 is SGHAT and CDR2 FQNNGV. DNA of the CDR3: TGTGCCAGCAGCTTATATAGGGGGTCTTACGAGCAGTACTTC. This gives the protein CASSLYRGSYEQYF.